Each of the 16 T cell receptor beta chains below was sequenced from the same sample in a study of vaccination effects on CD4 cells after COVID-19. Measured with immunoSEQ multiplex PCR; TCRdb has only the in-frame clones, and not every one. This table has almost 40,000 clones, about four fifths appearing once. CD4+ T cells were isolated after approximately 10 days of culture. Their specific antigens are unknown. Sequenced here: CD4+ T cells from PBMCs cultured without peptide, sampled before COVID-19 vaccination. The receptors originated from a human donor who received a COVID-19 vaccine.

This chain joins TRBV2 and TRBJ1-6; 10 positions agree with TRBD1. The V segment lost 6 bases and the J segment 10 bases; nucleotides outside the gene matches: 6. The CDR3 is 14 residues long. Germline V gives CDR1 SNHLY, CDR2 FYNNEI. The CDR3 sequence: CASSGQGVGSPLHF. The DNA of the CDR3 is TGTGCCAGCAGCGGACAGGGGGTAGGATCACCCCTCCACTTT.

This clone came up a few times. This chain's CDR3 is CASSSNRGAKTQYF. The DNA of the CDR3 is TGTGCCAGCAGCTCGAATAGGGGCGCGAAGACCCAGTACTTC. This chain uses TRBV6-2 or TRBV6-3 with TRBJ2-5; possibly TRBD1 for D (5 bases). This CDR3 comprises 14 residues. Deletions cut 6 bases from V and 6 bases from J, with 17 bases between. Per the germline V gene, CDR1 is MNHEY and CDR2 is SVGEGT.

This clone has just one count. The chain carries TRBV19 and TRBJ1-5, with a tentative D call TRBD1 (5 bases). The V and J ends lost 10 bases and 2 bases respectively, with 18 bases between them. This CDR3 region has 15 residues. CDR1 is LNHDA and CDR2 is SQIVND in the germline V gene (reference sequence). CDR3 nucleotide sequence: TGTGCCACCACACCCCAGGGAGTCGGCAATCAGCCCCAGCATTTT. Translating gives CATTPQGVGNQPQHF.

DNA of the CDR3: TGTGCCAGCAGTCGAAGAGGGACAGGTCGGGCAACTAATGAAAAACTGTTTTTT. Amino acid sequence: CASSRRGTGRATNEKLFF. The chain joins TRBV27 to TRBJ1-4; 8 bases line up with TRBD1. CDR3 length equals 18 residues. The V and J ends lost 5 bases and 0 bases, in that order; junction bases with no gene match: 11. Per germline, CDR1 MNHEY and CDR2 SMNVEV (reference sequence). Complete variable domain (other parts from reference TRBV27 and TRBJ1-4): EAQVTQNPRYLITVTGKKLTVTCSQNMNHEYMSWYRQDPGLGLRQIYYSMNVEVTDKGDVPEGYKVSRKEKRNFPLILESPSPNQTSLYFCASSRRGTGRATNEKLFFGSGTQLSVL.

The rearrangement links TRBV9 to TRBJ1-1, with 8 nucleotides matching TRBD1. The germline V gene has CDR1 SGDLS and CDR2 YYNGEE. This CDR3 has 17 residues. With V trimmed by 4 bases and J by 3 bases, 14 bases remained unmatched. CDR3 amino acids: CASSLYRAGGVHTEAFF. CDR3 nucleotide sequence: TGTGCCAGCAGCCTATACAGGGCAGGGGGCGTTCACACTGAAGCTTTCTTT.

This chain joins TRBV5-1 and TRBJ2-5; TRBD1 might be the D (5 bases). This CDR3 comprises 14 residues. V lost 1 base and J lost 2, with 9 bases in between. Germline V lookup: CDR1 SGHRS, CDR2 YFSETQ. CDR3 DNA sequence: TGCGCCAGCAGCTTGACAGGAGATCAAGAGACCCAGTACTTC. Translated: CASSLTGDQETQYF.

The rearrangement links TRBV28 to TRBJ2-6; a weak D match, TRBD1 (6 bases). V was trimmed by 5 bases and J by 0 bases, leaving 23 bases between them. The CDR3 covers 20 residues. Germline CDR1 is MDHEN and CDR2 is SYDVKM. In nucleotides, the CDR3 is TGTGCCAGCAGTCCGCCTCTTGTGCGACAGGTTAACTCTGGGGCCAACGTCCTGACTTTC. This translates into CASSPPLVRQVNSGANVLTF.

This rearrangement joins TRBV29-1 to TRBJ1-1, with D possibly TRBD1 on 6 matching bases. Germline V lookup: CDR1 SQVTM, CDR2 ANQGSEA. The CDR3 loop spans 13 amino acids. Trimming pared 2 bases from V and 1 base from J, leaving 8 bases between. CDR3 sequence reads: CSVERTENTEAFF. For the CDR3, the DNA is TGCAGCGTTGAAAGGACAGAGAACACTGAAGCTTTCTTT.

The chain uses TRBV3-1 (or the pseudogene TRBV3-2) and TRBJ1-5; D gene ambiguous. Trimming left V 3 bases short and J 3 bases short, with 3 bases between. The CDR3 has 12 residues. Germline V gene data show CDR1 as LGHDT and CDR2 as YNNKEL (reference sequence). CDR3 bases: TGTGCCAGCAGCCAGAACAATCAGCCCCAGCATTTT. Translating it yields CASSQNNQPQHF.

The chain is built from TRBV7-3 and TRBJ2-5; D gene uncertain. Germline V CDR1 and CDR2: SGHTA, FQGTGA. The CDR3 extends over 13 amino acids. V lost 5 bases and J 1 base, leaving 8 bases between the germline ends. Here the CDR3 DNA reads TGTGCCAGCAGCCTGGCATTCCAAGAGACCCAGTACTTC. It encodes CASSLAFQETQYF.

The J gene is TRBJ1-1, the V gene TRBV18; D is unresolved. CDR3 length equals 15 residues. V gave up 0 bases and J gave up 0 bases, with 8 bases separating them. CDR1 is KGHSH and CDR2 is LQKENI in the germline V gene. The CDR3 nucleotides are TGTGCCAGCTCACCACCTTTCAGCCTGAACACTGAAGCTTTCTTT. Its protein product is CASSPPFSLNTEAFF.

V usage is TRBV24-1 and J usage is TRBJ1-3; tentative D call: TRBD1 (5 bases). Trimming took off 5 bases at V and 4 bases at J, with 11 bases between the two ends. The germline V gene encodes CDR1 KGHDR and CDR2 SFDVKD. The CDR3 length is 14 residues. CDR3 protein: CATSAGLGGNTIYF. DNA for the CDR3: TGTGCCACCAGTGCGGGGCTGGGAGGAAACACCATATATTTT.

The V and J genes are TRBV6-5 and TRBJ1-2; possibly TRBD1 for D (6 bases). V was shortened by 5 bases and J by 0 bases, with 13 bases between the two germline ends. The CDR3 covers 15 residues. From germline, CDR1 is MNHEY and CDR2 SVGAGI. The CDR3 DNA reads TGTGCCAGCAGTCCCAGGGGCATAGCTAACTATGGCTACACCTTC. Amino acids: CASSPRGIANYGYTF.

The chain recombines TRBV21-1 with TRBJ2-4; the D call TRBD1 from the table was never checked on the DNA. TRBV21-1 is termed a pseudogene. The CDR3 runs to 20 residues. DNA for the CDR3: TGTGCCAGCAGCATACGTGGGGGCAGCCACATTCCGGAAGCCAAAAACATTCAGTACTTC. As protein: CASSIRGGSHIPEAKNIQYF.

This chain links TRBV6-2 or TRBV6-3 with TRBJ1-1; TRBD1 might be the D (6 bases). This CDR3 has 15 residues. Trimming took off 5 bases at V and 1 base at J, with 14 bases between the two ends. From germline, CDR1 is MNHEY and CDR2 SVGEGT. The CDR3 region is CASSVDRLTNTEAFF. The CDR3 nucleotides read TGTGCCAGCAGTGTCGACAGGTTGACGAACACTGAAGCTTTCTTT.

The gene calls are TRBV5-8 and TRBJ1-3; unclear D gene. The CDR3 runs to 15 residues. Germline V gives CDR1 SGHTS, CDR2 YDEGEE. Trimming removed 4 bases from V and 0 bases from J, with 11 bases in between. CDR3 residues: CASSVGPLSGNTIYF. In DNA form, the CDR3 reads TGTGCCAGCAGCGTAGGACCCCTCTCTGGAAACACCATATATTTT.